This is a list of T cell receptor beta chains from one sample in a study of blood T cell repertoires in COVID-19. Generated by immunoSEQ multiplex PCR, the TCRdb table keeps only in-frame clones and is missing some. Of around 210,000 clones in the sample, around 88% were seen once. Sequenced sample: peripheral blood. All receptors come from a man aged 18 to 29 with active or convalescent COVID-19. The conserved cysteine and the conserved F or W are not part of the CDR3 here. Fields, in order: J gene, V gene, CDR3 protein.

TRBJ1-2,TRBV2,ASSLRPGGTPNYGYT
TRBJ1-2,TRBV5-6,ASSLEGQGSRGYT
TRBJ2-7,TRBV12-3/TRBV12-4,ASSFSLEYEQY
TRBJ2-7,TRBV6-5,ASSRTGLYEQY
TRBJ2-1,TRBV3-1/TRBV3-2,ASSTPGTGYNEQF
TRBJ2-7,TRBV6-5,ASNVDRVDYEQY
TRBJ1-2,TRBV6-6,ASSGQGAGYGYT
TRBJ2-1,TRBV11-2,ASSLVSIRRLRNWVQF
TRBJ1-2,TRBV25-1,ASSDSGGSVNYGYT
TRBJ1-6,TRBV3-1/TRBV3-2,ASSQDNGKYARLH
TRBJ1-2,TRBV29-1,SVAGGVLQNGYT
TRBJ2-2,TRBV10-3,AISDQQPGELF
TRBJ1-3,TRBV30,AWSVGGLTSGNTIY
TRBJ1-5,TRBV28,ASSLGQRYSNQPQH
TRBJ1-5,TRBV4-3,ASSLGTGDINSNQPQH
TRBJ1-5,TRBV30,ACSTGGGQPQH
TRBJ2-3,TRBV5-8,ASSLLAGGTDTQY
TRBJ1-5,TRBV19,ASSSPGTGGIQPQH
TRBJ2-7,TRBV3-1/TRBV3-2,ASSHRETHYEQY
TRBJ1-1,TRBV19,ASSTAGGPEAF
TRBJ2-1,TRBV9,ASSAGTKSYNEQF
TRBJ1-4,TRBV5-1,ASSLDGADNEKLF
TRBJ2-1,TRBV29-1,SVDRTSHPYNEQF
TRBJ1-2,TRBV6-5,ASSYASGGYT
TRBJ2-4,TRBV30,AWSAYGGTGDIQY
TRBJ2-1,TRBV7-9,ASSPLGQGPEQF
TRBJ2-1,TRBV3-1/TRBV3-2,ASSQRGLAGGRNEQF
TRBJ1-4,TRBV7-9,ASSLEEGMTNEKLF
TRBJ2-3,TRBV30,AWSEGTGGADTQY
TRBJ2-5,TRBV5-1,ASSGGLASNQETQY
TRBJ2-1,TRBV30,AWSSGSGHNEQF
TRBJ2-3,TRBV2,ASELQTSGSGDTQY
TRBJ1-2,TRBV28,ASSLSGTGGYGYT
TRBJ1-1,TRBV18,ASSPPKGITEAF
TRBJ2-2,TRBV18,ASSPLAGNTGELF
TRBJ2-3,TRBV5-1,ASSLETLTAGTQY
TRBJ2-5,TRBV5-1,ASSSWVGSGETQY
TRBJ2-7,TRBV7-2,ASSILGTSGNEQY